This TCR beta chain was recorded in a study of chemoradiotherapy in HPV16-positive cancers. Whole-study findings and limits: Candidate HPV-specific clones and E7-related TCR motifs grew in tumor during treatment. Better recurrence-free survival went with HPV-responsive T-cell expansion in HPV16-positive patients.

The table came from immunoSEQ multiplex PCR; TCRdb's copy has only in-frame clones and leaves some out. The sample yields approximately 5,900 clones, over 60% seen once. The CDR3 runs to 12 residues. CDR1 and CDR2 from the germline V gene are SGHTA and FQGNSA. The V and J ends lost 5 bases and 5 bases respectively, with 6 bases between them. Repeated repertoire sampling spanned the course of chemoradiotherapy. As concerns this clone: The antigen is undetermined.

The specimen was tumor tissue, collected from a patient who underwent chemoradiotherapy. This receptor was obtained from a human donor with HPV-associated anogenital cancer. This chain connects TRBV7-2 to TRBJ2-2; D gene ambiguous. The CDR3 protein is CASSASTGELFF. DNA of the CDR3: TGTGCCAGCAGCGCCAGTACCGGGGAGCTGTTTTTT.